A single sample is the source of the 4 T cell receptor beta chains below, sequenced in a study of control samples from healthy donors and cancer patients. TCRdb's copy holds only in-frame clones and misses some; the assay was immunoSEQ multiplex PCR. The sample has about 120,000 clones, approximately 90% seen once; the top ten hold over 2%. Input material: blood. These receptors came from a woman aged 70 to 79 in good health.

V is TRBV6-1 and J is TRBJ2-3, with 9 bases identical to TRBD2. V was clipped by 3 bases and J by 4 bases; unmatched bases: 11. Germline assignment: CDR1 MNHNS and CDR2 SASEGT. The CDR3 has 17 residues. The CDR3 is CASSDRRGGRSADTQYF. CDR3 DNA: TGTGCCAGCAGTGACAGGCGGGGGGGCCGAAGCGCAGATACGCAGTATTTT.

This clone was observed once. The chain joins TRBV5-6 to TRBJ2-5; 9 nucleotides agree with TRBD2. CDR1 SGHDT and CDR2 YYEEEE come from the germline V gene. This CDR3 has 15 residues. The ends lost 0 bases at V and 5 bases at J; junction bases unmatched: 5. CDR3 sequence (DNA): TGTGCCAGCAGCTTGGCGCTGGCGGGAGGGGAGACCCAGTACTTC. Its protein is CASSLALAGGETQYF.

The CDR3 bases are TGTGCCAGCTCACCACTTTCTGTCGAGCAGCCCCAGCATTTT. It yields the protein CASSPLSVEQPQHF. V and J are TRBV18 and TRBJ1-5; D is unresolved. V was cut by 1 base and J by 7 bases, with 11 bases left in between. This CDR3 comprises 14 residues. Germline V gives CDR1 KGHSH, CDR2 LQKENI.

This clone was detected once. This sequence joins TRBV3-1 (or the pseudogene TRBV3-2) and TRBJ2-1, with D perhaps matching TRBD1 (5 bases). Per germline, CDR1 LGHDT and CDR2 YNNKEL (reference sequence). V was pared by 1 base and J by 6 bases, with 16 bases between. The CDR3 consists of 16 residues. CDR3 DNA: TGTGCCAGCAGCCAAGGTTGGGGCGTCCCATCCAATGAGCAGTTCTTC. It is translated as CASSQGWGVPSNEQFF.